The 26 T cell receptor beta chains in this list originate from one sample, sequenced in a study of blood T cell repertoires in COVID-19. Repertoires were generated with immunoSEQ multiplex PCR, while TCRdb's copy carries only in-frame clones and drops some. The profile shows about 50,000 clones, 88% of them singletons. Sequencing was done on a sample of peripheral blood. These receptors were taken from a human donor with active COVID-19. The donor label of this sample is uncertain.

J is TRBJ2-5 and V is TRBV4-2; D call uncertain. The CDR3 covers 16 residues. The germline V gene encodes CDR1 LGHNA and CDR2 YNFKEQ. Trimming removed 1 base from V and 0 bases from J, with 12 bases in between. CDR3 amino acids: CASSQGAQSYQETQYF. In nucleotides, the CDR3 is TGTGCCAGCAGCCAAGGGGCTCAGTCATACCAAGAGACCCAGTACTTC.

The J gene is TRBJ2-3, the V gene TRBV7-3, with TRBD2 matching 9 bases. Germline V gives CDR1 SGHTA, CDR2 FQGTGA. The CDR3 is 15 residues long. Losses at the gene ends were 5 bases for V and 4 bases for J; bases not matched to a gene: 7. This CDR3 reads CASSPSGGPSDTQYF. Written as DNA, the CDR3 is TGTGCCAGCAGCCCCAGCGGGGGGCCCTCAGATACGCAGTATTTT.

The chain employs TRBV20-1 and TRBJ2-5; D gene ambiguous. The CDR3 contains 10 residues. Germline CDR1 is DFQATT and CDR2 is SNEGSKA (reference sequence). The ends were cut back, 6 bases at V and 5 bases at J, with 7 bases in the middle. The CDR3 DNA follows: TGCAGTGCCCGTGTTGAGACCCAGTACTTC. Encoded protein: CSARVETQYF.

V gene TRBV12-3 or TRBV12-4 combines with J gene TRBJ1-6, with a possible D match to TRBD1 (5 bases). Trimming stripped 5 bases from V and 10 bases from J, with 12 bases between. The CDR3 extends over 13 amino acids. The CDR3 DNA follows: TGTGCCAGCAGTGGCTCGGGGGAATCACCCCTCCACTTT. This encodes CASSGSGESPLHF.

The chain carries TRBV12-5 and TRBJ1-5, with 10 bases fitting TRBD1. Germline trimming cut 6 bases from V and 6 bases from J; bases unmatched to any gene: 8. The CDR3 covers 15 residues. Germline V gene lookup returns CDR1 LGHNT and CDR2 FRNRAP. CDR3 sequence: CASGQTGTGVQPQHF. In DNA, the CDR3 is TGTGCTAGTGGACAAACCGGGACAGGGGTTCAGCCCCAGCATTTT.

Note on this clone: Mismatch with germline at one junction end may stem from a read error. The chain couples TRBV14 to TRBJ2-7, with 10 bases fitting TRBD2. The germline V gene encodes CDR1 SGHDN and CDR2 FVKESK. The CDR3 runs to 15 residues. CDR3 sequence (DNA): TGTGCCAGCAGCCAAGGACTAGCGGGTACCTACGCGCAGTACTTC. Translating gives CASSQGLAGTYAQYF.

The chain carries TRBV18 and TRBJ1-4, with D perhaps TRBD1 (5 bases). There are 15 residues in the CDR3. Germline V gene data show CDR1 as KGHSH and CDR2 as LQKENI. The ends were cut back, 0 bases at V and 5 bases at J, with 10 bases in the middle. CDR3 amino acids: CASSPPGLRNEKLFF. CDR3 DNA sequence: TGTGCCAGCTCACCACCGGGACTGAGAAATGAAAAACTGTTTTTT.

J is TRBJ1-1 and V is TRBV7-9; TRBD1 is a possible D gene (5 bases). V was cut by 3 bases and J by 8 bases, with 10 bases left in between. CDR1 is SEHNR, CDR2 FQNEAQ, per germline (reference sequence). The CDR3 totals 12 residues. This CDR3 is CASSFLGAEAFF. In nucleotides, the CDR3 is TGTGCCAGCAGCTTCCTTGGGGCGGAAGCTTTCTTT.

The chain employs TRBV3-1 (or the pseudogene TRBV3-2) and TRBJ2-1; 9 positions agree with TRBD2. V lost 3 bases, J lost 4 bases, and 10 bases stayed unmatched. This CDR3 has 17 amino acids. Germline V lookup: CDR1 LGHDT, CDR2 YNNKEL (reference sequence). The DNA for the CDR3 is TGTGCCAGCAGCCAGGCTTCGAGCGGGAGGAGGTACAATGAGCAGTTCTTC. Translating gives CASSQASSGRRYNEQFF.

The gene calls are TRBV7-8 and TRBJ1-2, with TRBD1 as a possible D gene (5 bases). CDR1 is SGHVS and CDR2 is FQNEAQ in the germline V gene. This CDR3 spans 13 amino acids. The V and J ends lost 5 bases and 2 bases respectively, with 9 bases between them. In DNA, the CDR3 is TGTGCCAGCAGCACAGGACGGAACTATGGCTACACCTTC. Protein: CASSTGRNYGYTF.

This chain links TRBV5-1 with TRBJ2-6; D may be TRBD2 (6 bases). Trimming took 4 bases from V and 2 from J, leaving 16 bases between them. Germline CDR1 and CDR2: SGHRS and YFSETQ. The CDR3 runs to 17 residues. Written as DNA, the CDR3 is TGCGCCAGCAGCAGATCAGTATCGGGAGCTGGGGCCAACGTCCTGACTTTC. Amino acids: CASSRSVSGAGANVLTF.

CDR3 sequence reads: CASSRVFHEQYF. The CDR3 region has the DNA TGTGCCAGCAGCCGGGTTTTCCACGAGCAGTACTTC. The rearrangement joins TRBV28 to TRBJ2-7, with D hard to call. The V and J ends lost 6 bases and 5 bases respectively, with 11 bases between them. Germline V gene lookup returns CDR1 MDHEN and CDR2 SYDVKM. This CDR3 spans 12 amino acids.

This clone was observed a single time. The genes are TRBV18 and TRBJ1-1, with D tentatively TRBD1 (6 bases). Germline values: CDR1 KGHSH, CDR2 LQKENI. This CDR3 region has 15 residues. V was cut by 3 bases and J by 6 bases, with 17 bases left in between. CDR3 DNA: TGTGCCAGCTCACCCACGGGACAAACAAATTCTGAAGCTTTCTTT. Translated: CASSPTGQTNSEAFF.

The chain has TRBV5-5 and TRBJ2-7, with a tentative D call TRBD1 (6 bases). This CDR3 is 16 amino acids long. Germline assignment: CDR1 SGHKS and CDR2 YYEKEE (reference sequence). V dropped 4 bases and J dropped 1 base, with 18 bases sitting between them. The CDR3 nucleotides read TGTGCCAGCAGCCCAGGACCCGGCAGGGGATCCTACGAGCAGTACTTC. Translated: CASSPGPGRGSYEQYF.

CDR3 loop: CASSQGLVRDEQFF. In DNA, the CDR3 is TGTGCCAGCAGCCAAGGACTAGTACGGGATGAGCAGTTCTTC. This chain links TRBV4-2 with TRBJ2-1, with D perhaps matching TRBD2 (6 bases). With 1 base removed from V and 8 bases from J, the gap between germline ends came to 12 bases. Germline assignment: CDR1 LGHNA and CDR2 YNFKEQ. This CDR3 comprises 14 residues.

This sequence joins TRBV6-2 or TRBV6-3 and TRBJ2-3, with TRBD2 matching over 9 bases. The trim removed 0 bases at V and 5 bases at J, leaving 9 bases unmatched. The CDR3 spans 17 residues. The germline V gene encodes CDR1 MNHEY and CDR2 SVGEGT. The CDR3 spells CASSYSWAGGPGDTQYF. CDR3 DNA: TGTGCCAGCAGTTACTCATGGGCGGGAGGGCCAGGAGATACGCAGTATTTT.

V usage is TRBV7-3 and J usage is TRBJ2-7; D is perhaps TRBD2 (5 bases). Between the trimmed V and J ends, which lost 2 bases and 7 bases, there was a span of 12 bases. Germline V lookup: CDR1 SGHTA, CDR2 FQGTGA. This CDR3 contains 13 residues. The CDR3 bases are TGTGCCAGCAGCTTAGGACGAGGGAGTGAGCAGTACTTC. It yields the protein CASSLGRGSEQYF.

The rearrangement uses TRBV7-9 and TRBJ1-1; 7 bases agree with TRBD1. With 5 bases clipped from V and 4 bases from J, the junction kept 10 bases outside the gene matches. Germline V gene lookup returns CDR1 SEHNR and CDR2 FQNEAQ (reference sequence). The CDR3 is 15 residues long. The CDR3 loop reads CASSAPLQGTTEAFF. Here the CDR3 DNA reads TGTGCCAGCAGCGCCCCCCTACAGGGGACCACTGAAGCTTTCTTT.

The rearrangement links TRBV7-6 to TRBJ2-1, with 11 bases matching TRBD1. The V segment lost 8 bases and the J segment 6 bases; nucleotides outside the gene matches: 9. CDR3 length: 15 amino acids. Germline CDR1 SGHVS, CDR2 FNYEAQ. Here the CDR3 DNA reads TGTGCCAGCGGGAACGTCGGGACAGGGGGCAATGAGCAGTTCTTC. Protein product: CASGNVGTGGNEQFF.

V is TRBV3-1 (or the pseudogene TRBV3-2) and J is TRBJ1-5; TRBD1 is a possible D gene (5 bases). Germline CDR1 and CDR2: LGHDT and YNNKEL (reference sequence). The CDR3 spans 13 residues. V shed 2 bases and J shed 5 bases, with 7 bases lying between them. Written as DNA, the CDR3 is TGTGCCAGCAGCCAATGGGGGGATCAGCCCCAGCATTTT. It codes for CASSQWGDQPQHF.

This rearrangement joins TRBV5-4 to TRBJ2-3; D not certain. The V end lost 3 bases, the J end lost 1 base, and 15 bases lay between the germline ends. Germline lookup yields CDR1 SGHNT and CDR2 YYREEE (reference sequence). The CDR3 extends over 16 amino acids. Here the CDR3 reads CASSSMGARGTDTQYF. The CDR3 DNA sequence: TGTGCCAGCAGCTCGATGGGCGCGAGAGGCACAGATACGCAGTATTTT. Drawing the rest from reference TRBV5-4 and TRBJ2-3, the complete variable domain is ETGVTQSPTHLIKTRGQQVTLRCSSQSGHNTVSWYQQALGQGPQFIFQYYREEENGRGNFPPRFSGLQFPNYSSELNVNALELDDSALYLCASSSMGARGTDTQYFGPGTRLTVL.

The chain has TRBV30 and TRBJ1-3; no definite D call. V dropped 1 base and J dropped 0 bases, with 13 bases sitting between them. The germline CDR1 and CDR2 sequences are GTSNPN and SVGIG (reference sequence). This CDR3 contains 16 residues. In DNA form, the CDR3 reads TGTGCCTGGAGTGGGGAGGGTCTATTCTCTGGAAACACCATATATTTT. Amino acids: CAWSGEGLFSGNTIYF.

This clone occurred a few times. The rearrangement joins TRBV5-1 to TRBJ1-1; D not resolved. Germline V CDR1 and CDR2: SGHRS, YFSETQ. V dropped 4 bases and J dropped 0 bases, with 13 bases sitting between them. This CDR3 is 15 amino acids long. The CDR3 here is CASSLLQSVNTEAFF. The CDR3 DNA is TGCGCCAGCAGCCTCCTACAAAGCGTGAACACTGAAGCTTTCTTT.

This clone was detected only once. The gene calls are TRBV5-1 and TRBJ2-7, with TRBD2 matching over 8 bases. Germline lookup yields CDR1 SGHRS and CDR2 YFSETQ. The CDR3 extends over 16 amino acids. With V trimmed by 0 bases and J by 7 bases, 12 bases remained unmatched. CDR3: CASSLGGLVPTEEQYF. The DNA of the CDR3 is TGCGCCAGCAGCTTGGGGGGACTAGTTCCCACTGAAGAGCAGTACTTC.

The V gene is TRBV30, the J gene TRBJ2-1; tentative D call: TRBD2 (6 bases). Germline V CDR1 and CDR2: GTSNPN, SVGIG (reference sequence). With 4 bases removed from V and 4 bases from J, the gap between germline ends came to 20 bases. The CDR3 consists of 16 residues. The CDR3 bases are TGTGCCTGGATCGTTCCTACGGGGGTAGGTTACAATGAGCAGTTCTTC. Translation gives CAWIVPTGVGYNEQFF. The whole variable domain, filled in from reference TRBV30 and TRBJ2-1, reads SQTIHQWPATLVQPVGSPLSLECTVEGTSNPNLYWYRQAAGRGLQLLFYSVGIGQISSEVPQNLSASRPQDRQFILSSKKLLLSDSGFYLCAWIVPTGVGYNEQFFGPGTRLTVL.

The gene calls are TRBV2 and TRBJ1-6; 7 nucleotides agree with TRBD1. Germline values: CDR1 SNHLY, CDR2 FYNNEI. The length of the CDR3 is 17 residues. V was pared by 6 bases and J by 7 bases, with 15 bases of the junction left unmatched. CDR3 protein: CASRAGQKGALNSPLHF. For the CDR3, the DNA is TGTGCCAGCAGGGCGGGACAGAAGGGTGCATTGAATTCACCCCTCCACTTT.